The rows below give T cell receptor beta chains drawn from one sample of a study of T cells in Graves' hyperthyroidism and ophthalmopathy. One entry per CDR3 protein results from TCRdb running MiXCR on the multiplex PCR reads. Altogether 250,000 to 300,000 distinct CDR3 sequences are present, approximately 18% being singletons, with the ten largest covering 35% to 40%. The sample was blood. These TCRs come from a middle-aged man with Graves' ophthalmopathy. CDR3s include the opening cysteine and the closing phenylalanine or tryptophan. The D gene is left open where the match is weak. Rows may omit the clone size; those that give it use once, few, many or a size class.

clone size	J gene	D gene	V gene	CDR3 DNA	CDR3 protein
NA	TRBJ1-1	NA	TRBV20-1	TGCAGTGCTAGTAACCGGAACACTGAAGCTTTCTTT	CSASNRNTEAFF
many	TRBJ2-2	NA	TRBV7-3	TGTGCCAGCAGCTCAGGGACACTGAACACCGGGGAGCTGTTTTTT	CASSSGTLNTGELFF
many	TRBJ2-2	NA	TRBV11-2	TGTGCCAGCACCAACACCGGGGAGCTGTTTTTT	CASTNTGELFF
many	TRBJ2-7	NA	TRBV11-2	TGTGCCAGCAGCTCAAGATTAGTGGGAGTAGTGAGCTCCTACGAGCAGTACTTC	CASSSRLVGVVSSYEQYF
many	TRBJ2-5	NA	TRBV5-6	TGTGCCAGCAGCTTGGCCCCGGGGCTAGGGGAGACCCAGTACTTC	CASSLAPGLGETQYF
few	TRBJ2-3	NA	TRBV5-6	TGTGCCAGCAGGCCTGGACCCCAAAGCACAGATACGCAGTATTTT	CASRPGPQSTDTQYF
NA	TRBJ2-7	TRBD2	TRBV10-1	TGCGCCAGCAGTGACGGGACTAGCGGGGGTGGTGAGCAGTACTTC	CASSDGTSGGGEQYF
few	TRBJ2-2	NA	TRBV20-1	TGCAGTGCTAGAAGGCCAACCGGGGAGCTGTTTTTT	CSARRPTGELFF
NA	TRBJ2-5	NA	TRBV5-6	TGTGCCAGCAGCTTGTCGGACACTGTAGCTCGTGACTTC	CASSLSDTVARDF
once	TRBJ2-6	NA	TRBV2	TGTGCCGGGCCGACCACTGCTGGGGCCAACGTCCTGACTTTC	CAGPTTAGANVLTF
NA	TRBJ2-7	TRBD1	TRBV19	TGTGCCAGTAGTATCGGGACAGGGGACTACGAGCAGTACTTC	CASSIGTGDYEQYF
few	TRBJ2-2	NA	TRBV11-2	TGTGCCAGCAGCTGGGACGGCCCCGGGGAGCTGTTTTTT	CASSWDGPGELFF
many	TRBJ2-7	TRBD1	TRBV5-4	TGTGCCAGCAGCGAAAGGACAGGGGTGAACTCCTACGAGCAGTACTTC	CASSERTGVNSYEQYF
NA	TRBJ2-2	TRBD2	TRBV24-1	TGTGCCACCAGTGGGGCTAGCGGGAAAAACACCGGGGAGCTGTTTTTT	CATSGASGKNTGELFF
NA	TRBJ2-2	TRBD1	TRBV12-3/TRBV12-4	TGTGCCAGCAGTTTAAGACAGGGTGACACCGGGGAGCTGTTTTTT	CASSLRQGDTGELFF
few	TRBJ2-3	NA	TRBV20-1	TGCAGTCCCAAGAGGGCAGGGGAAATGGATACGCAGTATTTT	CSPKRAGEMDTQYF
many	TRBJ2-3	NA	TRBV7-2	TGTGCCAGCAGCTTAGTAAGCGCGGGAAATACGCAGTATTTT	CASSLVSAGNTQYF
NA	TRBJ2-3	NA	TRBV6-2/TRBV6-3	TGTGCCAGCAGTTACACCCGACGGTCTAACACAGATACGCAGTATTTT	CASSYTRRSNTDTQYF
many	TRBJ2-7	NA	TRBV11-2	TGTGCCAGCAGTGTCAGGCCAGGCGAGGGGTACTTC	CASSVRPGEGYF
many	TRBJ1-1	NA	TRBV12-3/TRBV12-4	TGTGCCAGCAGTTTAGCGGTGGGTAGGGCCACTGAAGCTTTCTTT	CASSLAVGRATEAFF
few	TRBJ2-1	TRBD2	TRBV14	TGTGCCAGCAGCCAGCTGAATAGCGGGAGATACAATGAGCAGTTCTTC	CASSQLNSGRYNEQFF
few	TRBJ2-3	NA	TRBV27	TGTGCCAGCAGTTTAGGGATCATAAGCACAGATACGCAGTATTTT	CASSLGIISTDTQYF
NA	TRBJ2-2	NA	TRBV20-1	TGCAGTGCTGTAGCAGCGAACACCGGGGAGCTGTTTTTT	CSAVAANTGELFF
NA	TRBJ2-3	TRBD1	TRBV14	TGTGCCAGCAGCCTCGGACAGGACCCTCTTGATACGCAGTATTTT	CASSLGQDPLDTQYF
NA	TRBJ1-5	NA	TRBV6-1	TGTGCCAGCAGCGCGAACGGACAGCTTAGCAATCAGCCCCAGCATTTT	CASSANGQLSNQPQHF
NA	TRBJ2-3	NA	TRBV6-2/TRBV6-3	TGTGCCAGCTCAACTCCAGGGTCTAGCACAGATACGCAGTATTTT	CASSTPGSSTDTQYF
few	TRBJ2-7	NA	TRBV30	TGTGCCTGGTTGGGCCGGGGGCACTACGAGCAGTACTTC	CAWLGRGHYEQYF
many	TRBJ1-2	NA	TRBV2	TGTGCCAGCAGTGAGGAGAGGGGTTATGGCTACACCTTC	CASSEERGYGYTF
NA	TRBJ2-7	TRBD1	TRBV12-3/TRBV12-4	TGTGCCAGCAGCGTGACAGGGGATCTCTACGAGCAGTACTTC	CASSVTGDLYEQYF
few	TRBJ1-1	TRBD1	TRBV20-1	TGCAGTGCTAGAACAGGGGTGGGTACTGAAGCTTTCTTT	CSARTGVGTEAFF
NA	TRBJ2-5	TRBD2	TRBV30	TGTGCCTGGAACCTAGCGGGAGGTCCACAAGAGACCCAGTACTTC	CAWNLAGGPQETQYF
few	TRBJ1-1	NA	TRBV19	TGTGCCAGTAGTATGATGGGGACACCGAACACTGAAGCTTTCTTT	CASSMMGTPNTEAFF
many	TRBJ2-1	NA	TRBV2	TGTGCCAGCAGTGTCCAAGACGAGCAGTTCTTC	CASSVQDEQFF
many	TRBJ1-1	NA	TRBV27	TGTGCCAGCAGTTCCTTAACAGGGCTTTCTGGATCCCATGTGAACACTGAAGCTTTCTTT	CASSSLTGLSGSHVNTEAFF
many	TRBJ2-7	TRBD2	TRBV12-3/TRBV12-4	TGTGCCAGCAGTTTTAGCGGGCTAGCGGGCACCTACGAGCAGTACTTC	CASSFSGLAGTYEQYF
NA	TRBJ2-3	TRBD1	TRBV18	TGTGCCAGCTCAGACAGGGCCGGCACAGATACGCAGTATTTT	CASSDRAGTDTQYF
many	TRBJ1-1	NA	TRBV3-1	TGTGCCAGCACCAAGGGTGGCCATATTGTAGGCGAAGCTTTCTTT	CASTKGGHIVGEAFF
many	TRBJ2-7	NA	TRBV5-6	TGTGCCAGCAGCTTGGCCGGCTCCCAAGTTTCCTACGAGCAGTACTTC	CASSLAGSQVSYEQYF
few	TRBJ1-2	TRBD1	TRBV28	TGTGCAATCCAGGGGGAGAACTATGGCTACACCTTC	CAIQGENYGYTF
few	TRBJ1-2	TRBD1	TRBV7-2	TGTGCCAGCAGCGGCGGGACAGGGGGCGGCTATGGCTACACCTTC	CASSGGTGGGYGYTF
NA	TRBJ2-5	TRBD2	TRBV7-3	TGTGCCAGCAGCAAGGGGGGACTAGACCAGGAGACCCAGTACTTC	CASSKGGLDQETQYF
many	TRBJ2-1	TRBD2	TRBV20-1	TGCAGTGCCACCGGACTAGCGGGACACTACAATGAGCAGTTCTTC	CSATGLAGHYNEQFF
few	TRBJ2-3	TRBD1	TRBV20-1	TGCAGTGCTACCCCACTCTACGGACAGGGGCCAGATACGCAGTATTTT	CSATPLYGQGPDTQYF
many	TRBJ2-7	NA	TRBV18	TGTGCCAGCTCCTTCGTCCCAGACTACGAGCAGTACTTC	CASSFVPDYEQYF
NA	TRBJ2-1	TRBD2	TRBV24-1	TGTGCCACCAGTGACTCCCAGCGGGGTCAATACAATGAGCAGTTCTTC	CATSDSQRGQYNEQFF
many	TRBJ2-2	NA	TRBV3-1	TGTGCCAGCAGCCAAGTCCGTGGCCTACACGGGGAGCTGTTTTTT	CASSQVRGLHGELFF
many	TRBJ1-1	NA	TRBV30	TGTGCCTGGGGGGACGGCATGAACACTGAAGCTTTCTTT	CAWGDGMNTEAFF
many	TRBJ2-1	NA	TRBV3-1	TGTGCCAGCAGCCAAGAAGCGGTCTCCTACAATGAGCAGTTCTTC	CASSQEAVSYNEQFF
NA	TRBJ2-2	TRBD2	TRBV10-3	TGTGCCATCCGAAGCGGGAGAGGCACCGGGGAGCTGTTTTTT	CAIRSGRGTGELFF